The source of this TCR beta chain is a study of T cell repertoires and Cas9 in healthy adults. Study as a whole: CD4 and CD8 compartments: SpCas9-reactive T cells profiled for potency, cytotoxicity, lineage.

The CDR3 covers 16 residues. V lost 6 bases, J lost 3 bases, and 6 bases stayed unmatched. CDR1 is SNHLY and CDR2 is FYNNEI in the germline V gene. Study-wide findings and caveats: SpCas9-reactive effector T cells were reportedly restrained in vitro by SpCas9-reactive regulatory T cells.

As regards this clone: Its antigen is unidentified.

The data were produced by immunoSEQ multiplex PCR, yet TCRdb's version contains in-frame clones alone and is incomplete. The data show 20,000 to 25,000 clones, around 90% seen once. This rearrangement joins TRBV2 to TRBJ2-3; 13 bases line up with TRBD2. This TCR derives from a human donor in good health. Material for sequencing was CD4+ effector T cells (CD127+, CD25-, CD137-, CD154-) from PBMCs; culture status not recorded. The CDR3 nucleotides are TGTGCCAGCAGAGGACTAGCGGGAGCAGTGACAGATACGCAGTATTTT. Translated: CASRGLAGAVTDTQYF.